The 22 T cell receptor beta chains given below trace back to one sample, sequenced in a study of siplizumab effects on memory and regulatory T cells. TCRdb's copy holds only in-frame clones and misses some; the assay was immunoSEQ multiplex PCR. The repertoire holds 100,000 or so clones, with roughly 94% as singletons. What was sequenced was Tregs sorted from blood. The receptors were sampled from a human donor in good health.

The chain employs TRBV27 and TRBJ2-2; 10 positions match TRBD2. V lost 3 bases, J lost 7 bases, and 17 bases stayed unmatched. Germline assignment: CDR1 MNHEY and CDR2 SMNVEV (reference sequence). CDR3 length: 19 amino acids. The DNA of the CDR3 is TGTGCCAGCAGTTTCCTACTTAAGGCTAGCGGGAGTAGAGGCGGGGAGCTGTTTTTT. It specifies CASSFLLKASGSRGGELFF.

A remark on this clone: The junction shows a germline mismatch at one end, possibly a read error. The chain carries TRBV6-4 and TRBJ1-2, with no clear D. Per germline, CDR1 MRHNA and CDR2 SNTAGT. The length of the CDR3 is 12 residues. The CDR3: CGGFRGHSGYTF. Here the CDR3 DNA reads TGCGGCGGGTTCCGAGGGCATAGCGGCTACACCTTC.

This clone was recorded only once. The rearrangement uses TRBV30 and TRBJ2-1, with D unclear. The ends were cut back, 4 bases at V and 3 bases at J, with 10 bases in the middle. Germline-derived CDR1 and CDR2 are GTSNPN and SVGIG (reference sequence). CDR3 length equals 13 residues. The CDR3 protein is CAWKDGDYNEQFF. In DNA, the CDR3 is TGTGCCTGGAAAGACGGAGACTACAATGAGCAGTTCTTC.

The chain joins TRBV14 to TRBJ2-1, with 9 bases that match TRBD2. The CDR3 loop spans 16 amino acids. CDR1 is SGHDN, CDR2 FVKESK, per germline. Trimming removed 2 bases from V and 2 bases from J; junction bases left unmatched: 4. The CDR3 loop reads CASSQRSGRTYNEQFF. The CDR3, as DNA: TGTGCCAGCAGCCAACGGAGCGGGAGGACCTACAATGAGCAGTTCTTC.

This CDR3 reads CASSLNSGTSSSYEQYF. In DNA, the CDR3 is TGTGCCAGCAGCCTCAACTCCGGGACGTCGAGCTCCTACGAGCAGTACTTC. This rearrangement joins TRBV7-8 to TRBJ2-7; either TRBD1 or TRBD2 may supply D (5 bases each). Deletions cut 5 bases from V and 0 bases from J, with 20 bases between. This CDR3 contains 17 residues. CDR1 and CDR2 from the germline V gene are SGHVS and FQNEAQ.

The chain carries TRBV6-5 and TRBJ2-2; 7 bases line up with TRBD1. Trimming at V came to 5 bases and at J to 3 bases, leaving 6 bases not matched to a gene. Per the germline V gene, CDR1 is MNHEY and CDR2 is SVGAGI. The CDR3 loop spans 15 amino acids. CDR3 amino acids: CASSPSRGYTGELFF. In nucleotides, the CDR3 is TGTGCCAGCAGTCCTAGCAGGGGGTACACCGGGGAGCTGTTTTTT.

The chain joins TRBV5-1 to TRBJ2-1, with 8 bases lining up with TRBD2. Per the germline V gene, CDR1 is SGHRS and CDR2 is YFSETQ. The CDR3 is 17 residues long. With V trimmed by 0 bases and J by 6 bases, 11 bases remained unmatched. This CDR3 is CASSLGAGGRSINEQFF. The CDR3 nucleotides are TGCGCCAGCAGCTTGGGGGCGGGAGGACGATCAATCAATGAGCAGTTCTTC.

This sequence joins TRBV20-1 and TRBJ2-5; D unclear. Germline V gene lookup returns CDR1 DFQATT and CDR2 SNEGSKA (reference sequence). V was shortened by 6 bases and J by 6 bases, with 11 bases between the two germline ends. The CDR3 spans 11 residues. The CDR3 region has the DNA TGCAGTGCCGTTACGGCGCAGACCCAGTACTTC. This codes for CSAVTAQTQYF.

Of note for this clone: This CDR3 is also generated by other DNA sequences in the sample. The rearrangement uses TRBV5-1 and TRBJ2-2; possibly TRBD2 for D (6 bases). Per the germline V gene, CDR1 is SGHRS and CDR2 is YFSETQ. V gave up 4 bases and J gave up 8 bases, with 9 bases separating them. CDR3 length equals 12 residues. The CDR3 DNA is TGCGCCAGCAGCCGCGGGACTGGGGAGCTGTTTTTT. Translating it yields CASSRGTGELFF.

The chain carries TRBV6-5 and TRBJ2-1; TRBD2 matches at 9 bases. The CDR3 is 16 amino acids. With V trimmed by 4 bases and J by 7 bases, 11 bases remained unmatched. The germline V gene encodes CDR1 MNHEY and CDR2 SVGAGI. CDR3 bases: TGTGCCAGCAGTTCACCTGGGCGGGAGGGCCGAAATGAGCAGTTCTTC. Amino acids: CASSSPGREGRNEQFF.

The chain couples TRBV7-2 to TRBJ2-5; 10 nucleotides align to TRBD2. Germline lookup yields CDR1 SGHTA and CDR2 FQGNSA. CDR3 length: 16 residues. After removal of 1 base from V and 3 bases from J, the junction contained 5 bases not matched to a gene. The CDR3 region has the DNA TGTGCCAGCAGCTTAGTTCGACTAGCGGGTAAAGAGACCCAGTACTTC. Translating gives CASSLVRLAGKETQYF. The full variable domain, in which reference TRBV7-2 and TRBJ2-5 provide the parts outside the CDR3, is GAGVSQSPSNKVTEKGKDVELRCDPISGHTALYWYRQSLGQGLEFLIYFQGNSAPDKSGLPSDRFSAERTGGSVSTLTIQRTQQEDSAVYLCASSLVRLAGKETQYFGPGTRLLVL.

The chain combines TRBV11-2 with TRBJ2-4, with D possibly TRBD2 on 5 matching bases. Trimming cost V 5 bases and J 5 bases, with 19 bases left between them. Germline V lookup: CDR1 SGHAT, CDR2 FQNNGV. The CDR3 runs to 16 residues. CDR3 sequence: CASSPLNRLAENIQYF. As DNA, the CDR3 is TGTGCCAGCAGCCCCCTAAATCGGCTAGCTGAAAACATTCAGTACTTC. Complete variable domain (other parts from reference TRBV11-2 and TRBJ2-4): EAGVAQSPRYKIIEKRQSVAFWCNPISGHATLYWYQQILGQGPKLLIQFQNNGVVDDSQLPKDRFSAERLKGVDSTLKIQPAKLEDSAVYLCASSPLNRLAENIQYFGAGTRLSVL.

The chain recombines TRBV5-1 with TRBJ1-4, with a possible D match to TRBD1 (6 bases). Trimming took off 4 bases at V and 3 bases at J, with 10 bases between the two ends. CDR1 and CDR2 from the germline V gene are SGHRS and YFSETQ. CDR3 length: 14 residues. The CDR3 protein is CASSKGEANEKLFF. The DNA for the CDR3 is TGCGCCAGCAGCAAGGGGGAGGCTAATGAAAAACTGTTTTTT. The full variable domain, its missing parts supplied by reference TRBV5-1 and TRBJ1-4, is KAGVTQTPRYLIKTRGQQVTLSCSPISGHRSVSWYQQTPGQGLQFLFEYFSETQRNKGNFPGRFSGRQFSNSRSEMNVSTLELGDSALYLCASSKGEANEKLFFGSGTQLSVL.

The V gene is TRBV7-2, the J gene TRBJ2-1; TRBD2 might be the D (6 bases). The germline V gene encodes CDR1 SGHTA and CDR2 FQGNSA. This CDR3 contains 13 residues. V lost 3 bases, J lost 4 bases, and 7 bases lay in between. The CDR3 DNA is TGTGCCAGCAGCTTGGGACTGTACAATGAGCAGTTCTTC. This sequence encodes CASSLGLYNEQFF.

The gene calls are TRBV5-6 and TRBJ2-7; perhaps D is TRBD1 or TRBD2 (6 bases each). The CDR3 length is 17 residues. Germline loops: CDR1 SGHDT, CDR2 YYEEEE. Trimming left V 6 bases short and J 2 bases short, with 24 bases between. The CDR3 reads CASTLLEGGRRTYEQYF. The CDR3 bases are TGTGCCAGCACCCTTTTGGAGGGGGGACGGAGGACCTACGAGCAGTACTTC.

The chain links TRBV2 to TRBJ1-1; 7 bases agree with TRBD1. The junction had 8 bases not matched to a gene; V was cut back by 4 bases and J by 0 bases. Per the germline V gene, CDR1 is SNHLY and CDR2 is FYNNEI. The CDR3 is 16 residues long. This CDR3 reads CASSGGTALMNTEAFF. Written as DNA, the CDR3 is TGTGCCAGCAGTGGGGGGACAGCGCTCATGAACACTGAAGCTTTCTTT.

The chain couples TRBV25-1 to TRBJ1-2; no definite D call. The CDR3 is made up of 13 amino acids. V was trimmed by 1 base and J by 7 bases, leaving 10 bases between them. Germline lookup yields CDR1 MGHDK and CDR2 SYGVNS. CDR3 nucleotides: TGTGCCAGCAGTGAATGGGCCTTCCGTGGCTACACCTTC. The encoded protein is CASSEWAFRGYTF.

This clone was detected only a few times. V and J are TRBV20-1 and TRBJ1-2; D is ambiguous. The length of the CDR3 is 11 residues. Germline CDR1 reads DFQATT; CDR2 reads SNEGSKA (reference sequence). With 2 bases removed from V and 4 bases from J, the gap between germline ends came to 5 bases. The CDR3 DNA sequence: TGCAGTGCTAGATTGGGCTATGGCTACACCTTC. As protein: CSARLGYGYTF.

V and J are TRBV6-1 and TRBJ2-7; D remains ambiguous. Trimming removed 6 bases from V and 4 bases from J, with 19 bases in between. From germline, CDR1 is MNHNS and CDR2 SASEGT. The CDR3 is 15 residues long. This CDR3 reads CASRNPPSRKYEQYF. CDR3 DNA sequence: TGTGCCAGCAGGAATCCCCCCAGCAGGAAATACGAGCAGTACTTC.

The CDR3 coding sequence is TGTGCCAGTAGTAAAGGGACTAGCGGAAGCACAGATACGCAGTATTTT. This gives the protein CASSKGTSGSTDTQYF. The chain is built from TRBV19 and TRBJ2-3; 11 bases line up with TRBD2. V lost 4 bases and J lost 0; bases outside the gene matches: 3. Germline V gene sequence: CDR1 LNHDA, CDR2 SQIVND (reference sequence). CDR3 length equals 16 residues.

About this clone: A clone one base away is much larger, so this may be a read error. J is TRBJ1-1 and V is TRBV28; D uncertain. The CDR3 runs to 11 residues. The V gene lost 7 bases and the J gene lost 3 bases, with 6 bases spanning the gap. Germline V gives CDR1 MDHEN, CDR2 SYDVKM. CDR3 in amino acids: CASNWDTEAFF. The CDR3, as DNA: TGTGCCAGCAACTGGGACACTGAAGCTTTCTTT.

Only one count was recorded for this clone. V is TRBV13 and J is TRBJ2-7; 9 bases agree with TRBD1. Per the germline V gene, CDR1 is PRHDT and CDR2 is FYEKMQ (reference sequence). CDR3 length equals 14 residues. Losses at the gene ends were 4 bases for V and 3 bases for J; bases not matched to a gene: 4. Written as DNA, the CDR3 is TGTGCCAGCAGCTACGGACAGGGGCTCTACGAGCAGTACTTC. The encoded protein is CASSYGQGLYEQYF.